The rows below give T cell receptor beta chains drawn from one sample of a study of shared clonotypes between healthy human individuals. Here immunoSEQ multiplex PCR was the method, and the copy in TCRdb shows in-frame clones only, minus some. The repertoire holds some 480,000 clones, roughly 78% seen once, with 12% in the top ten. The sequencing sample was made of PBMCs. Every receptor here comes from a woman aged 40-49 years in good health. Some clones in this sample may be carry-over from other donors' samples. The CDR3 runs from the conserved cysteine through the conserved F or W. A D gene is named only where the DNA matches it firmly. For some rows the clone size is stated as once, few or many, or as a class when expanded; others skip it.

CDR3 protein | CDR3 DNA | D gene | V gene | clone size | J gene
CASSLGRTNEKLFF | TGTGCCAGCAGCTTGGGGAGAACTAATGAAAAACTGTTTTTT | - | TRBV13 | - | TRBJ1-4
CASSAQMGLARDNEQFF | TGTGCCAGCAGCGCTCAAATGGGACTAGCGAGAGACAATGAGCAGTTCTTC | TRBD2 | TRBV9 | once | TRBJ2-1
CASSLLAGVVNEQFF | TGTGCCAGCAGCTTACTAGCGGGAGTAGTAAATGAGCAGTTCTTC | TRBD2 | TRBV7-1 | - | TRBJ2-1
CASSFRGYEQYF | TGTGCCAGCAGTTTTCGGGGCTACGAGCAGTACTTC | - | TRBV28 | - | TRBJ2-7
CASSPGGIRATNEKLFF | TGCGCCAGCAGCCCGGGGGGGATAAGGGCAACTAATGAAAAACTGTTTTTT | - | TRBV5-1 | - | TRBJ1-4
CASSPYFGSPKNIQYF | TGTGCCAGCAGTCCCTATTTTGGGAGTCCCAAAAACATTCAGTACTTC | - | TRBV27 | - | TRBJ2-4
CATSRARGGTSSYEQYF | TGTGCCACCAGCAGAGCCCGGGGAGGGACATCCTCCTACGAGCAGTACTTC | - | TRBV15 | once | TRBJ2-7
CASSDRASYGYTF | TGTGCCAGCTCTGACAGGGCCTCCTATGGCTACACCTTC | TRBD1 | TRBV18 | - | TRBJ1-2
CASSQTGGGNQPQHF | TGTGCCAGCAGCCAGACAGGCGGAGGTAATCAGCCCCAGCATTTT | - | TRBV4-2 | - | TRBJ1-5
CASSVQAGVSGANVLTF | TGTGCCAGCAGCGTGCAAGCGGGAGTCTCTGGGGCCAACGTCCTGACTTTC | TRBD2 | TRBV9 | few | TRBJ2-6
CASRYTGFEQYF | TGTGCCAGCAGGTACACAGGGTTCGAGCAGTACTTC | - | TRBV28 | - | TRBJ2-7
CASSHGDGRDSNQPQHF | TGCGCCAGCAGCCACGGGGACGGGAGGGATAGCAATCAGCCCCAGCATTTT | - | TRBV5-1 | - | TRBJ1-5
CSVGGGGLFYEQYF | TGCAGCGTTGGCGGTGGCGGCCTTTTTTACGAGCAGTACTTC | - | TRBV29-1 | - | TRBJ2-7
CASSQRLAGGWGEQFF | TGTGCCAGCAGCCAGCGACTAGCGGGAGGGTGGGGTGAGCAGTTCTTC | TRBD2 | TRBV7-2 | - | TRBJ2-1
CASSLPGGVNEQFF | TGTGCCAGCAGTTTACCGGGAGGAGTCAATGAGCAGTTCTTC | TRBD2 | TRBV27 | - | TRBJ2-1
CASSSWGQVNQPQHF | TGTGCCAGCAGCTCATGGGGACAGGTCAATCAGCCCCAGCATTTT | TRBD1 | TRBV5-8 | - | TRBJ1-5
CASSSDTLFSPTDTQYF | TGTGCCAGCAGTTCGGACACCTTGTTTTCCCCCACAGATACGCAGTATTTT | - | TRBV28 | - | TRBJ2-3
CASMGNTGELFF | TGTGCCAGCATGGGTAACACCGGGGAGCTGTTTTTT | - | TRBV28 | - | TRBJ2-2
CSARGSYEQYF | TGCAGTGCCAGGGGCAGCTACGAGCAGTACTTC | - | TRBV20-1 | once | TRBJ2-7
CASSTRTSGNPYEQYF | TGTGCCAGCAGCACCAGGACTAGCGGTAACCCCTACGAGCAGTACTTC | TRBD2 | TRBV7-9 | - | TRBJ2-7
CASSSGQGNTIYF | TGTGCCAGCAGTTCGGGACAAGGAAACACCATATATTTT | - | TRBV27 | few | TRBJ1-3
CASSLRVRNTGELFF | TGTGCCAGCAGCTTACGGGTCCGTAACACCGGGGAGCTGTTTTTT | - | TRBV7-9 | - | TRBJ2-2
CASSAGTGALFTEAFF | TGTGCCAGCAGTGCTGGGACAGGGGCATTGTTCACTGAAGCTTTCTTT | TRBD1 | TRBV6-4 | - | TRBJ1-1
CASSSGLAGEQFF | TGCGCCAGCAGCTCCGGACTAGCAGGTGAGCAGTTCTTC | TRBD2 | TRBV5-1 | - | TRBJ2-1
CASSPGLKDYPWGETQYF | TGCGCCAGCAGCCCGGGACTTAAGGACTACCCGTGGGGAGAGACCCAGTACTTC | - | TRBV5-1 | - | TRBJ2-5
CSVEELGTGSEAFF | TGCAGCGTTGAAGAGCTAGGGACAGGGTCTGAAGCTTTCTTT | TRBD1 | TRBV29-1 | - | TRBJ1-1
CASRMGTSGSYEQFF | TGTGCCAGCAGGATGGGGACTAGCGGGAGTTATGAGCAGTTCTTC | TRBD2 | TRBV2 | - | TRBJ2-1
CAFDRDIEAFF | TGTGCCTTTGACCGGGACATTGAAGCTTTCTTT | - | TRBV30 | - | TRBJ1-1
CASSLVGTAYEQYF | TGTGCCAGCAGCTTAGTCGGGACGGCCTACGAGCAGTATTTC | - | TRBV7-2 | few | TRBJ2-7
CASSPRGGVYEQYF | TGTGCCAGCAGCCCACGTGGGGGAGTGTACGAGCAGTACTTC | - | TRBV7-2 | - | TRBJ2-7
CASSLTDTQYF | TGTGCCAGCAGCCTGACGGATACGCAGTATTTT | - | TRBV28 | - | TRBJ2-3
CASSQRENYNEQFF | TGTGCCAGCTCCCAGCGGGAGAACTACAATGAGCAGTTCTTC | TRBD2 | TRBV28 | - | TRBJ2-1
CASSQGRTYTDTQYF | TGTGCCAGCAGCCAGGGGCGGACCTACACAGATACGCAGTATTTT | - | TRBV14 | - | TRBJ2-3
CASSLGTGGMSYTF | TGTGCCAGCAGCTTGGGGACAGGGGGGATGAGCTACACCTTC | TRBD1 | TRBV5-4 | - | TRBJ1-2
CASSYARTSGTYEQYF | TGTGCCAGCAGTTACGCACGGACTAGCGGTACCTACGAGCAGTACTTC | TRBD2 | TRBV6-5 | - | TRBJ2-7
CASSVQAGGYNEQFF | TGTGCCAGCAGCGTGCAAGCGGGAGGATACAATGAGCAGTTCTTC | TRBD2 | TRBV7-8 | - | TRBJ2-1
CASSSGSGGEQYF | TGTGCCAGCAGCTCCGGATCCGGAGGAGAGCAGTACTTC | - | TRBV7-2 | once | TRBJ2-7
CASSPPGRGAGDTEAFF | TGTGCCAGCTCACCACCGGGGCGGGGGGCTGGGGACACTGAAGCTTTCTTT | - | TRBV18 | - | TRBJ1-1
CASSNPGQGNEKLFF | TGTGCCAGCAGCAATCCGGGACAGGGGAATGAAAAACTGTTTTTT | TRBD1 | TRBV28 | - | TRBJ1-4
CASSTIGGEWGEQYF | TGTGCCAGCAGCACCATTGGGGGCGAGTGGGGCGAGCAGTACTTC | - | TRBV7-9 | - | TRBJ2-7
CASSQDGGAGNTIYF | TGTGCCAGCAGCCAAGATGGGGGAGCTGGAAACACCATATATTTT | - | TRBV14 | - | TRBJ1-3
CASRNTLSSYNEQFF | TGTGCCAGCAGAAACACACTGTCCTCCTACAATGAGCAGTTCTTC | - | TRBV6-5 | - | TRBJ2-1
CASSPPTSGVRYNEQFF | TGTGCCAGCTCACCACCGACTAGCGGAGTACGCTACAATGAGCAGTTCTTC | TRBD2 | TRBV18 | - | TRBJ2-1
CASNRLARTGELFF | TGTGCCAGTAACCGGCTAGCGAGGACCGGGGAGCTGTTTTTT | - | TRBV19 | - | TRBJ2-2
CASSLEGGEAYEQYF | TGTGCCAGCAGCTTAGAAGGGGGGGAGGCCTACGAGCAGTACTTC | - | TRBV7-8 | few | TRBJ2-7
CASSVGEDPFNEQFF | TGTGCCAGCAGCGTAGGTGAGGACCCTTTCAATGAGCAGTTCTTC | - | TRBV9 | - | TRBJ2-1
CASTGAAMGYTF | TGTGCCAGCACAGGGGCTGCTATGGGCTACACCTTC | - | TRBV6-6 | once | TRBJ1-2
CASRFRDEQFF | TGTGCCAGCAGATTCCGGGATGAGCAGTTCTTC | - | TRBV28 | - | TRBJ2-1
CASSPRAGGTGELFF | TGCGCCAGCAGCCCAAGGGCAGGGGGCACCGGGGAGCTGTTTTTT | TRBD1 | TRBV5-1 | - | TRBJ2-2
CASSENWGNSGNTIYF | TGTGCCAGCAGTGAAAATTGGGGGAACTCTGGAAACACCATATATTTT | - | TRBV6-1 | - | TRBJ1-3